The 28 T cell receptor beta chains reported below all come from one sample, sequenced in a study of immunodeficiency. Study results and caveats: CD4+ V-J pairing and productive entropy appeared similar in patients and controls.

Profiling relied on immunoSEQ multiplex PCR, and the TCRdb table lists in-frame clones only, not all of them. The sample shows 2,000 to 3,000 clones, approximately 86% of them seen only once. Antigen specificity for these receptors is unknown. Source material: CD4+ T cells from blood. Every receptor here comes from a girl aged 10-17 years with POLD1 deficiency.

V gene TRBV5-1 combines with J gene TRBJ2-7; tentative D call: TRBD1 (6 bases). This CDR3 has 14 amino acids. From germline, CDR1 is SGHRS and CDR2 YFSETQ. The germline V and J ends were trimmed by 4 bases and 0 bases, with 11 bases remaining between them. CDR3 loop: CASSLSTGSYEQYF. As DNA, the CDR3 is TGCGCCAGCAGCCTTTCGACAGGCTCCTACGAGCAGTACTTC.

The CDR3 sequence is CASSLVAGTQETQYF. In nucleotides, the CDR3 is TGTGCCAGCAGTTTGGTAGCAGGGACACAAGAGACCCAGTACTTC. The chain uses TRBV28 and TRBJ2-5, with D perhaps matching TRBD1 (6 bases). CDR3 length: 15 amino acids. Germline-derived CDR1 and CDR2 are MDHEN and SYDVKM. V dropped 3 bases and J dropped 2 bases, with 13 bases sitting between them.

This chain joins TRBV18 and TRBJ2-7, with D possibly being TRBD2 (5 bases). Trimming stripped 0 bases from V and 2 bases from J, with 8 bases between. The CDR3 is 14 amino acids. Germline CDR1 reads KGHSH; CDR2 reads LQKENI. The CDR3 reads CASSPPRGPYEQYF. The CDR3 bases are TGTGCCAGCTCACCACCTCGGGGTCCCTACGAGCAGTACTTC. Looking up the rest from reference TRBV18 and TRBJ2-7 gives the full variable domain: NAGVMQNPRHLVRRRGQEARLRCSPMKGHSHVYWYRQLPEEGLKFMVYLQKENIIDESGMPKERFSAEFPKEGPSILRIQQVVRGDSAAYFCASSPPRGPYEQYFGPGTRLTVT.

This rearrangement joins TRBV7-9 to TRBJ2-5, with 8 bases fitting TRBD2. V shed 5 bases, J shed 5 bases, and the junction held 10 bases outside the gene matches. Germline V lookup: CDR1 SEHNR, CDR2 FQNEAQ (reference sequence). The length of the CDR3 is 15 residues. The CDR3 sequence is CASSPQTSAGETQYF. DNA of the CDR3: TGTGCCAGCAGCCCCCAGACTAGCGCTGGGGAGACCCAGTACTTC.

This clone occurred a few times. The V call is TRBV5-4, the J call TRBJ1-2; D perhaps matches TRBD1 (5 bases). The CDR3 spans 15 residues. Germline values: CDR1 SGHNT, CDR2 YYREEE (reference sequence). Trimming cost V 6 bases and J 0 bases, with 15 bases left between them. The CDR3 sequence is CASTLGLGANYGYTF. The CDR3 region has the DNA TGTGCCAGCACGCTAGGGTTGGGGGCTAACTATGGCTACACCTTC.

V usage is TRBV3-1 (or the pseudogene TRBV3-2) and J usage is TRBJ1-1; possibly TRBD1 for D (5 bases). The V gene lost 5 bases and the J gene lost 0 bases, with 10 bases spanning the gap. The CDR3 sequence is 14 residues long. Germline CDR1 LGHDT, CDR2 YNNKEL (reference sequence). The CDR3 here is CASSSTAMNTEAFF. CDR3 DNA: TGTGCCAGCAGCTCGACAGCTATGAACACTGAAGCTTTCTTT.

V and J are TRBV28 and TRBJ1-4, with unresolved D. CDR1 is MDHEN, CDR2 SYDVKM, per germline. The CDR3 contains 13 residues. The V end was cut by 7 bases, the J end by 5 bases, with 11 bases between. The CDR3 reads CASISDGNEKLFF. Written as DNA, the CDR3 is TGTGCCAGCATCTCGGACGGGAATGAAAAACTGTTTTTT.

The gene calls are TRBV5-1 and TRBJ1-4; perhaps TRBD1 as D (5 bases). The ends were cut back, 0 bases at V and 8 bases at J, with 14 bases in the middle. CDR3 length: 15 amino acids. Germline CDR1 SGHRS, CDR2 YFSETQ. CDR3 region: CASSLGKGRGEKLFF. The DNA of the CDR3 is TGCGCCAGCAGCTTGGGGAAGGGGAGAGGGGAAAAACTGTTTTTT.

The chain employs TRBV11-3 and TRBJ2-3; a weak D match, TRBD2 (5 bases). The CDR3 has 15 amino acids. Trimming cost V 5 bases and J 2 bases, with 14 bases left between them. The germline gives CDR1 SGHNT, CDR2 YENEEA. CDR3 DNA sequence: TGTGCCAGCAGCCTATCTAGCACCTCCACAGATACGCAGTATTTT. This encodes CASSLSSTSTDTQYF.

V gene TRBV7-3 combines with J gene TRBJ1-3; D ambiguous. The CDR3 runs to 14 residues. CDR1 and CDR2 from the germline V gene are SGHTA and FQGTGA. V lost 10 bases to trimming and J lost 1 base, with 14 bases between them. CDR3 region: CAIHGYRSGNTIYF. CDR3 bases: TGTGCCATCCACGGTTATCGGTCTGGAAACACCATATATTTT.

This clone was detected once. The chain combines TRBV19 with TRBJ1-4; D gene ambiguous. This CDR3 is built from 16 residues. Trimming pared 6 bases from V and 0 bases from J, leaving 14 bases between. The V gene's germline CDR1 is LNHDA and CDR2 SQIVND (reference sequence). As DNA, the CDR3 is TGTGCCAGTAGCCCGTCGGTACAGCCAACTAATGAAAAACTGTTTTTT. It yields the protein CASSPSVQPTNEKLFF.

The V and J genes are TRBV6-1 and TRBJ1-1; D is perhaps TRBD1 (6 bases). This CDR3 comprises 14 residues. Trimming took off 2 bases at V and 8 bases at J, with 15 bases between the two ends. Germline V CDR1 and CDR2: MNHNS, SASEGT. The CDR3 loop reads CASSERGGREEAFF. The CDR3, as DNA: TGTGCCAGCAGTGAAAGAGGGGGGCGAGAGGAAGCTTTCTTT.

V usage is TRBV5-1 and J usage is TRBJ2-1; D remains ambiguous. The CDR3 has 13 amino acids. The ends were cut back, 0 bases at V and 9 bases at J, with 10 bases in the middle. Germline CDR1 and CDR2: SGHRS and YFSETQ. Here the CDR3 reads CASSLADEPEQFF. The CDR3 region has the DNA TGCGCCAGCAGCTTGGCAGACGAGCCTGAGCAGTTCTTC.

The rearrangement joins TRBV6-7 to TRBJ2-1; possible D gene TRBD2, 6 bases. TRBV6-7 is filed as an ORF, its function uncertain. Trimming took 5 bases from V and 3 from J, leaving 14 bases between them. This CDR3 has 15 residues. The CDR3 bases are TGTGCCAGCAGTCCAACTACGGGAGTCTACAATGAGCAGTTCTTC. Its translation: CASSPTTGVYNEQFF.

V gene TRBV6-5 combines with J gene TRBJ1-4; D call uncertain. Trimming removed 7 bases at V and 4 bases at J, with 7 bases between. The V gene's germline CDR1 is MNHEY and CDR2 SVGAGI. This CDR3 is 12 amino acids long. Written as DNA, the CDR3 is TGTGCCAGCACGGAGGATAATGAAAAACTGTTTTTT. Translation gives CASTEDNEKLFF.

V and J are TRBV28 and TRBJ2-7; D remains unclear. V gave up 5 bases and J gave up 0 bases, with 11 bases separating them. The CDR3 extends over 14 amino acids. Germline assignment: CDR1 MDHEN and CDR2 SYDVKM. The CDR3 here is CASSPGGISYEQYF. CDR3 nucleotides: TGTGCCAGCAGTCCGGGTGGGATCTCCTACGAGCAGTACTTC.

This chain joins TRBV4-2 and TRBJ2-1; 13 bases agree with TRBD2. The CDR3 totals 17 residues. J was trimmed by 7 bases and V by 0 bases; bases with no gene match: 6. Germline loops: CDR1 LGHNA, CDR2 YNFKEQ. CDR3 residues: CASSQDAGLAGANEQFF. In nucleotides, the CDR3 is TGTGCCAGCAGCCAAGACGCCGGACTAGCGGGAGCGAATGAGCAGTTCTTC.

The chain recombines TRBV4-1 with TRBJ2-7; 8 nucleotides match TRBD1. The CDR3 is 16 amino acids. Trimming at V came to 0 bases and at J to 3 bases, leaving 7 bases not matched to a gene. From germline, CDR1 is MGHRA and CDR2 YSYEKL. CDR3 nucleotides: TGCGCCAGCAGCCAAGATCTACAGGGGGACCTCTACGAGCAGTACTTC. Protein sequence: CASSQDLQGDLYEQYF.

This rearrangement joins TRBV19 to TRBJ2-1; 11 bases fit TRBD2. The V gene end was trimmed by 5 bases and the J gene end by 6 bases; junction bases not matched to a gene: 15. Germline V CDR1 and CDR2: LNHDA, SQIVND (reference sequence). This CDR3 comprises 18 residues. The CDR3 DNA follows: TGTGCCAGTAGTGTTCGACGGAAACTAGCGGGAGTAGTCAATGAGCAGTTCTTC. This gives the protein CASSVRRKLAGVVNEQFF.

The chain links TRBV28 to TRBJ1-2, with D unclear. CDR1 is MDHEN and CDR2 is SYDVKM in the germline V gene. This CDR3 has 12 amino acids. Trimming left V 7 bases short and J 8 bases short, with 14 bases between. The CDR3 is CASTWAQEGYTF. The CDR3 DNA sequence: TGTGCCAGCACCTGGGCGCAGGAGGGCTACACCTTC.

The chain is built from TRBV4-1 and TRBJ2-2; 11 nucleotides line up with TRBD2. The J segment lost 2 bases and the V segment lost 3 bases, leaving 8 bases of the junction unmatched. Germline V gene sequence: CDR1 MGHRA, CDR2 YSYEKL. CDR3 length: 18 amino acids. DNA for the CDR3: TGCGCCAGCAGCCACCACGGGACTAGCGGCGGCAACACCGGGGAGCTGTTTTTT. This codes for CASSHHGTSGGNTGELFF.

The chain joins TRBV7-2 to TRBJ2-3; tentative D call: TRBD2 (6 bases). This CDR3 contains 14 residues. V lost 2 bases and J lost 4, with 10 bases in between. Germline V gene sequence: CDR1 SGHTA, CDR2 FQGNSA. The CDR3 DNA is TGTGCCAGCAGCTTAAGTGCTAGCGCAGATACGCAGTATTTT. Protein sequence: CASSLSASADTQYF.

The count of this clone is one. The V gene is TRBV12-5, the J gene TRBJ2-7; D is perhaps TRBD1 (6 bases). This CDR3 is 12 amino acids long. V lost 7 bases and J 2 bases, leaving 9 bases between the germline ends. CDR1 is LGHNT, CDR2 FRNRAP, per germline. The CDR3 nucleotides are TGTGCTAGTGCCAAGGGGGCCTACGAGCAGTACTTC. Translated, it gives CASAKGAYEQYF. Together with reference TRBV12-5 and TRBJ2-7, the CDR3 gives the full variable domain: DARVTQTPRHKVTEMGQEVTMRCQPILGHNTVFWYRQTMMQGLELLAYFRNRAPLDDSGMPKDRFSAEMPDATLATLKIQPSEPRDSAVYFCASAKGAYEQYFGPGTRLTVT.

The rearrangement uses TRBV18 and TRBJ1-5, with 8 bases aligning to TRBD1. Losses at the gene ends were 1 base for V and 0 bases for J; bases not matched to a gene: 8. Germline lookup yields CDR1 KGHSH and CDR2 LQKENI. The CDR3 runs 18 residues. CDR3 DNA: TGTGCCAGCTCACCACTAGGGTTGGGACAGGATAGCAATCAGCCCCAGCATTTT. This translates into CASSPLGLGQDSNQPQHF. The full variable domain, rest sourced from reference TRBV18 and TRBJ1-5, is NAGVMQNPRHLVRRRGQEARLRCSPMKGHSHVYWYRQLPEEGLKFMVYLQKENIIDESGMPKERFSAEFPKEGPSILRIQQVVRGDSAAYFCASSPLGLGQDSNQPQHFGDGTRLSIL.

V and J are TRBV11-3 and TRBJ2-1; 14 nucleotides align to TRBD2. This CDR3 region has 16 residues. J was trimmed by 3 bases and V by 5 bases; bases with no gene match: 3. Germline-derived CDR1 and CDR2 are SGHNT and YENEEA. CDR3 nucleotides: TGTGCCAGCAGCCCCGGGACTAGCGGGAGCTACAATGAGCAGTTCTTC. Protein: CASSPGTSGSYNEQFF.

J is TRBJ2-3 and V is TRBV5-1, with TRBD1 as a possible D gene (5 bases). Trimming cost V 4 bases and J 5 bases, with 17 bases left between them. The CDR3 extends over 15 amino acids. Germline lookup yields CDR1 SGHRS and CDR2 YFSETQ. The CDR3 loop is CASSPWGSAGDTQYF. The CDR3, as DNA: TGCGCCAGCAGCCCCTGGGGCTCGGCCGGAGATACGCAGTATTTT.

The CDR3: CSARNSGLQYF. CDR3 in DNA: TGCAGTGCTAGAAATTCGGGACTGCAGTACTTC. The chain links TRBV20-1 to TRBJ2-4; maybe TRBD2 (6 bases). The V gene's germline CDR1 is DFQATT and CDR2 SNEGSKA (reference sequence). The CDR3 runs 11 residues. The V end was cut by 2 bases, the J end by 13 bases, with 12 bases between.

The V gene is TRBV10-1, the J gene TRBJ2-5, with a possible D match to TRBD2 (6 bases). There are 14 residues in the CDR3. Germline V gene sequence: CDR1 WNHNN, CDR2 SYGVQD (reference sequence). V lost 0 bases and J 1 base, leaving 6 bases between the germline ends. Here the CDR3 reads CASSESGLQETQYF. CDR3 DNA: TGCGCCAGCAGTGAGTCGGGACTCCAAGAGACCCAGTACTTC.